This T cell receptor beta chain was sequenced in a study of blood T cell repertoires in COVID-19. Study at large: Donors in the United States, Italy and Spain gave samples during acute or convalescent COVID-19. In each case, the material was cDNA or gDNA derived from T cells, B-cell-depleted T cells, or PBMCs.

Methods used by the authors: Estimated nucleated cell counts came from reference gene primer amplification. Profiled with immunoSEQ multiplex PCR; TCRdb holds only in-frame clones, not every one. The DNA was the basis for D and trimming; V, J and clone size are from that table. The sample comprises fewer than 250,000 clones, approximately 80% of which are singletons, and 8% to 11% rests with the top ten. Germline V gives CDR1 LGHDT, CDR2 YNNKEL (reference sequence). The CDR3 totals 14 residues. Trimming took 4 bases from V and 6 from J, leaving 15 bases between them. The genes are TRBV3-1 (or the pseudogene TRBV3-2) and TRBJ1-1; perhaps TRBD1 as D (6 bases). Material for sequencing was peripheral blood. This sequence originates from a woman of 80 years or more with COVID-19, enrolled during active disease. DNA of the CDR3: TGTGCCAGCAGCCCTACGCTCAGGGGAGCTGAAGCTTTCTTT. Translation gives CASSPTLRGAEAFF.